Below are 31 T cell receptor beta chains sequenced from a single sample in a study of blood T cell repertoires in COVID-19. Here immunoSEQ multiplex PCR was the method, and the copy in TCRdb shows in-frame clones only, minus some. In the table there are tens of thousands of clones, 65% to 90% of which are singletons. The source material was peripheral blood. Receptors originate from a woman older than 75 with active or convalescent COVID-19.

The gene calls are TRBV15 and TRBJ2-7, with 8 bases aligning to TRBD2. Germline lookup yields CDR1 LNHNV and CDR2 YYDKDF (reference sequence). There are 15 residues in the CDR3. Trimming removed 1 base from V and 4 bases from J; junction bases left unmatched: 6. The CDR3 DNA reads TGTGCCACCAGCAGAGCGGCGGGAGGATATTACGAGCAGTACTTC. It yields the protein CATSRAAGGYYEQYF.

The chain joins TRBV7-2 to TRBJ2-1, with 8 bases lining up with TRBD2. CDR1 is SGHTA and CDR2 is FQGNSA in the germline V gene. This CDR3 is 15 amino acids long. The trim removed 5 bases at V and 4 bases at J, leaving 7 bases unmatched. The CDR3: CASSQSGSYYNEQFF. DNA of the CDR3: TGTGCCAGCAGCCAAAGCGGGAGCTATTACAATGAGCAGTTCTTC.

The chain combines TRBV11-3 with TRBJ2-7, with 7 nucleotides matching TRBD1. The CDR3 consists of 11 residues. Germline V gives CDR1 SGHNT, CDR2 YENEEA. V shed 6 bases and J 6 bases; nucleotides not matched to a gene: 2. The CDR3 is CASRDRSEQYF. The CDR3, as DNA: TGTGCCAGCAGGGACAGGTCCGAGCAGTACTTC.

This clone was seen more than once but under ten times. The J gene is TRBJ1-2, the V gene TRBV21-1. TRBV21-1 counts as a pseudogene. The CDR3 covers 16 residues. The CDR3 region has the DNA TGTGCCAGCAGCAAAGGAGCCGATAGTCGTAACTATGGCTACACCTTC. It specifies CASSKGADSRNYGYTF.

This sequence joins TRBV4-2 and TRBJ2-1, with D unresolved. The V end lost 1 base, the J end lost 4 bases, and 5 bases lay between the germline ends. The V gene's germline CDR1 is LGHNA and CDR2 YNFKEQ. The CDR3 runs to 13 residues. The CDR3 nucleotides read TGTGCCAGCAGCCAAGGCGGTTACAATGAGCAGTTCTTC. It is translated as CASSQGGYNEQFF.

This chain connects TRBV4-2 to TRBJ1-6; perhaps TRBD1 as D (5 bases). The ends were cut back, 0 bases at V and 13 bases at J, with 22 bases in the middle. Germline values: CDR1 LGHNA, CDR2 YNFKEQ. The CDR3 runs to 17 residues. CDR3 sequence (DNA): TGTGCCAGCAGCCAAGATTTGGCAGGGCGCCAGAAGAATCCCCTCCACTTT. This translates into CASSQDLAGRQKNPLHF.

This clone was observed a handful of times. The rearrangement uses TRBV30 and TRBJ1-5; the match to TRBD1 covers 8 bases. This CDR3 has 16 amino acids. V shed 2 bases, J shed 2 bases, and the junction held 8 bases outside the gene matches. The germline V gene encodes CDR1 GTSNPN and CDR2 SVGIG (reference sequence). The CDR3 coding sequence is TGTGCCTGGAGTAAATCCCAGGGGGCTGGCAATCAGCCCCAGCATTTT. Protein sequence: CAWSKSQGAGNQPQHF.

The chain is built from TRBV7-2 and TRBJ1-2; tentatively, D is TRBD1 (6 bases). The V gene's germline CDR1 is SGHTA and CDR2 FQGNSA. The ends were cut back, 5 bases at V and 2 bases at J, with 9 bases in the middle. This CDR3 spans 13 amino acids. CDR3 DNA sequence: TGTGCCAGCAGCCCAGGACAGAACTATGGCTACACCTTC. Translated, it gives CASSPGQNYGYTF. The full variable domain, with the rest looked up from reference TRBV7-2 and TRBJ1-2, is GAGVSQSPSNKVTEKGKDVELRCDPISGHTALYWYRQSLGQGLEFLIYFQGNSAPDKSGLPSDRFSAERTGGSVSTLTIQRTQQEDSAVYLCASSPGQNYGYTFGSGTRLTVV.

This chain connects TRBV4-1 to TRBJ2-4, with 7 nucleotides matching TRBD1. Germline V gene sequence: CDR1 MGHRA, CDR2 YSYEKL. This CDR3 region has 14 residues. With 1 base clipped from V and 7 bases from J, the junction kept 4 bases outside the gene matches. The CDR3 DNA follows: TGCGCCAGCAGCCAAGGACAGGGAGTGAACATTCAGTACTTC. It specifies CASSQGQGVNIQYF.

V is TRBV3-1 (or the pseudogene TRBV3-2) and J is TRBJ2-3; 12 bases agree with TRBD2. Germline trimming cut 6 bases from V and 5 bases from J; bases unmatched to any gene: 9. The CDR3 contains 16 residues. Germline CDR1 is LGHDT and CDR2 is YNNKEL (reference sequence). Here the CDR3 DNA reads TGTGCCAGCAGACGAAGACTAGCGGGGGCGGGAGATACGCAGTATTTT. Its protein is CASRRRLAGAGDTQYF.

This sequence joins TRBV5-1 and TRBJ2-2; no definite D call. The CDR3 is 16 amino acids. The germline V gene has CDR1 SGHRS and CDR2 YFSETQ. Trimming removed 4 bases at V and 0 bases at J, with 13 bases between. The CDR3 is CASSADVVANTGELFF. In DNA form, the CDR3 reads TGCGCCAGCAGCGCCGATGTGGTAGCGAACACCGGGGAGCTGTTTTTT. Combining the CDR3 with reference TRBV5-1 and TRBJ2-2 gives the whole variable domain KAGVTQTPRYLIKTRGQQVTLSCSPISGHRSVSWYQQTPGQGLQFLFEYFSETQRNKGNFPGRFSGRQFSNSRSEMNVSTLELGDSALYLCASSADVVANTGELFFGEGSRLTVL.

This chain uses TRBV7-8 with TRBJ2-1, with 10 nucleotides matching TRBD1. Germline assignment: CDR1 SGHVS and CDR2 FQNEAQ. There are 15 residues in the CDR3. V lost 4 bases to trimming and J lost 13 bases; unmatched junction nucleotides: 13. The CDR3 nucleotides read TGTGCCAGCAGCTCGACAGGGGGCAAACCGAGTGTTCAGTTCTTC. Its translation: CASSSTGGKPSVQFF. Full variable domain (missing parts from reference TRBV7-8 and TRBJ2-1): GAGVSQSPRYKVAKRGQDVALRCDPISGHVSLFWYQQALGQGPEFLTYFQNEAQLDKSGLPSDRFFAERPEGSVSTLKIQRTQQEDSAVYLCASSSTGGKPSVQFFGPGTRLTVL.

The chain couples TRBV2 to TRBJ1-5, with D hard to call. This CDR3 comprises 13 residues. With 3 bases removed from V and 11 bases from J, the gap between germline ends came to 14 bases. Germline V gives CDR1 SNHLY, CDR2 FYNNEI. CDR3 DNA sequence: TGTGCCAGCAGTGAGATAGGCGTGAGGGCCCAGCATTTT. Its translation is CASSEIGVRAQHF.

The genes are TRBV7-2 and TRBJ2-3; possible D gene TRBD2, 7 bases. The V end was cut by 3 bases, the J end by 4 bases, with 17 bases between. The CDR3 spans 16 residues. CDR1 is SGHTA, CDR2 FQGNSA, per germline. The CDR3 coding sequence is TGTGCCAGCAGCTTCGGGGGCGGGAGAAGGCCAGATACGCAGTATTTT. Its protein product is CASSFGGGRRPDTQYF.

The chain is built from TRBV12-3 or TRBV12-4 and TRBJ1-2, with 10 bases aligning to TRBD1. J gave up 10 bases and V 3 bases, and 2 bases lay outside the gene matches. There are 12 residues in the CDR3. The CDR3 DNA reads TGTGCCAGCAGTTTGGGACAGGGGTACTACACCTTC. Its translation is CASSLGQGYYTF.

This chain joins TRBV3-1 (or the pseudogene TRBV3-2) and TRBJ2-1; TRBD2 matches at 7 bases. This CDR3 comprises 14 residues. The germline gives CDR1 LGHDT, CDR2 YNNKEL (reference sequence). After removal of 4 bases from V and 3 bases from J, the junction contained 3 bases not matched to a gene. As DNA, the CDR3 is TGTGCCAGCAGCCCGCCGGGGGGCTACAATGAGCAGTTCTTC. Amino acids: CASSPPGGYNEQFF.

This chain links TRBV5-4 with TRBJ1-2; D is uncertain. This CDR3 region has 13 residues. In germline, CDR1 is SGHNT, CDR2 YYREEE (reference sequence). Trimming took off 4 bases at V and 8 bases at J, with 15 bases between the two ends. The CDR3 DNA reads as TGTGCCAGCAGCCGAAGTCCCGCGGAAGGCTACACCTTC. This sequence encodes CASSRSPAEGYTF.

The chain is built from TRBV5-1 and TRBJ2-1; TRBD1 matches at 7 bases. The germline gives CDR1 SGHRS, CDR2 YFSETQ. The CDR3 runs 13 residues. Germline trimming cut 7 bases from V and 8 bases from J; bases unmatched to any gene: 9. CDR3 DNA: TGCGCCAGCGGGGACAGCTCTTGGGATGAGCAGTTCTTC. Translation: CASGDSSWDEQFF.

The J gene is TRBJ2-2, the V gene TRBV28, with 12 bases identical to TRBD2. V was clipped by 7 bases and J by 6 bases; unmatched bases: 9. Germline loops: CDR1 MDHEN, CDR2 SYDVKM. The CDR3 has 16 residues. Written as DNA, the CDR3 is TGTGCCAGCACCCGCCGGGCTAGCGGGAGGGCCGGGGAGCTGTTTTTT. This codes for CASTRRASGRAGELFF.

This chain uses TRBV6-5 with TRBJ2-7; D not certain. V lost 6 bases to trimming and J lost 2 bases, with 14 bases between them. The CDR3 spans 14 residues. Germline CDR1 and CDR2: MNHEY and SVGAGI. The DNA of the CDR3 is TGTGCCAGCAGCCGCCAAAGAGGCCCCTACGAGCAGTACTTC. The encoded protein is CASSRQRGPYEQYF.

The chain employs TRBV2 and TRBJ1-1, with 7 bases identical to TRBD1. Per the germline V gene, CDR1 is SNHLY and CDR2 is FYNNEI. With 6 bases clipped from V and 1 base from J, the junction kept 2 bases outside the gene matches. The CDR3 sequence is 13 residues long. CDR3 sequence reads: CASRGDRNTEAFF. In DNA form, the CDR3 reads TGTGCCAGCAGGGGGGACAGGAACACTGAAGCTTTCTTT. The full variable domain, its missing parts supplied by reference TRBV2 and TRBJ1-1, is EPEVTQTPSHQVTQMGQEVILRCVPISNHLYFYWYRQILGQKVEFLVSFYNNEISEKSEIFDDQFSVERPDGSNFTLKIRSTKLEDSAMYFCASRGDRNTEAFFGQGTRLTVV.

The chain is built from TRBV3-1 (or the pseudogene TRBV3-2) and TRBJ2-7, with D perhaps matching TRBD1 (6 bases). Germline-derived CDR1 and CDR2 are LGHDT and YNNKEL (reference sequence). The V gene lost 5 bases and the J gene lost 7 bases, with 15 bases spanning the gap. CDR3 size: 13 residues. The CDR3 protein is CASSRGSSGEQYF. The CDR3 region has the DNA TGTGCCAGCAGCAGGGGGTCTTCGGGTGAGCAGTACTTC.

The rearrangement uses TRBV18 and TRBJ1-1, with D maybe TRBD1 (5 bases). The CDR3 has 13 amino acids. V lost 5 bases, J lost 2 bases, and 9 bases lay in between. In germline, CDR1 is KGHSH, CDR2 LQKENI. CDR3 amino acids: CASSIQGNTEAFF. CDR3 coding DNA: TGTGCCAGCTCAATCCAGGGAAACACTGAAGCTTTCTTT.

This chain connects TRBV6-2 or TRBV6-3 to TRBJ1-6, with 9 bases that match TRBD1. CDR1 is MNHEY and CDR2 is SVGEGT in the germline V gene. There are 15 residues in the CDR3. V shed 4 bases and J 10 bases; nucleotides not matched to a gene: 8. CDR3 coding DNA: TGTGCCAGCAGTTTCTCCGGGACAGGGAGCTCACCCCTCCACTTT. Translation: CASSFSGTGSSPLHF.

This chain connects TRBV6-5 to TRBJ2-2, with 7 bases aligning to TRBD1. With 5 bases clipped from V and 4 bases from J, the junction kept 4 bases outside the gene matches. The CDR3 has 14 amino acids. Germline V gene sequence: CDR1 MNHEY, CDR2 SVGAGI. CDR3 in amino acids: CASSMHRGTGELFF. The DNA for the CDR3 is TGTGCCAGCAGTATGCACAGGGGCACCGGGGAGCTGTTTTTT.

This chain connects TRBV7-8 to TRBJ2-7; tentatively, D is TRBD1 (6 bases). This CDR3 is 13 amino acids long. Germline-derived CDR1 and CDR2 are SGHVS and FQNEAQ. V was cut by 5 bases and J by 2 bases, with 10 bases left in between. For the CDR3, the DNA is TGTGCCAGCAGCGTGGACAGCCCCTACGAGCAGTACTTC. This encodes CASSVDSPYEQYF.

About this clone itself: The junction and the germline gene differ at one end; a read error may be behind it. The chain carries TRBV11-3 and TRBJ2-2; 10 bases are shared with TRBD2. From germline, CDR1 is SGHNT and CDR2 YENEEA. The CDR3 runs to 18 residues. The CDR3 coding sequence is TGTGCCAGCAGCTTACCCGCTAGCGGGAGTTCGAACCCCGGGGAGCTGTTTTTT. It codes for CASSLPASGSSNPGELFF.

There are a few counts of this clone. V is TRBV2 and J is TRBJ1-4, with D unresolved. V shed 4 bases and J shed 1 base, with 10 bases lying between them. Germline CDR1 and CDR2: SNHLY and FYNNEI. The CDR3 totals 15 residues. The CDR3 loop is CASSGFRRTNEKLFF. CDR3 nucleotides: TGTGCCAGCAGTGGGTTCCGCAGAACTAATGAAAAACTGTTTTTT.

The genes are TRBV7-7 and TRBJ2-5; 7 nucleotides agree with TRBD2. This CDR3 is 14 amino acids long. The junction had 3 bases not matched to a gene; V was cut back by 4 bases and J by 1 base. Germline lookup yields CDR1 SSHAT and CDR2 FNYEAQ (reference sequence). The CDR3 sequence: CASSWGGRQETQYF. Here the CDR3 DNA reads TGTGCCAGCAGCTGGGGGGGTCGCCAAGAGACCCAGTACTTC.

This clone was detected only once. V gene TRBV4-1 combines with J gene TRBJ1-5; TRBD1 is a possible D gene (6 bases). The CDR3 sequence is 16 residues long. V gave up 5 bases and J gave up 3 bases, with 17 bases separating them. Germline V gene data show CDR1 as MGHRA and CDR2 as YSYEKL. As DNA, the CDR3 is TGCGCCAGCAGCGCATCCCAGGGGTTCCCCAATCAGCCCCAGCATTTT. This encodes CASSASQGFPNQPQHF.

This sequence joins TRBV11-3 and TRBJ1-1; D remains ambiguous. From germline, CDR1 is SGHNT and CDR2 YENEEA. This CDR3 spans 12 amino acids. Trimming took off 5 bases at V and 7 bases at J, with 11 bases between the two ends. Written as DNA, the CDR3 is TGTGCCAGCAGCCCCCGAAACTTTGAAGCTTTCTTT. Translating it yields CASSPRNFEAFF.